This TCR beta chain was sequenced during a study of human T cells and chemical hapten exposure. Study-wide background: It was small differences in pooled library volume that mainly caused per-sample TCR yields to vary.

Unique molecular identifiers were linked by the library to individual cDNA molecules. In the original processing: Sample-level TCR yields exhibited a median of approximately 88,000, with a range of 23,224 to 690,600. TCRdb reanalysed the 5' RACE reads using MiXCR and keeps one entry per CDR3 protein. V and J calls and clone size were set by TCRdb, not the authors. The sample includes 81,000 or so distinct CDR3 sequences, approximately 7.7% of them seen just once. The study extracted total RNA from unfractionated whole blood. This CDR3 spans 14 amino acids. Germline CDR1 reads SGHKS; CDR2 reads YYEKEE (reference sequence). V shed 0 bases, J shed 5 bases, and the junction held 3 bases outside the gene matches. Findings of the study overall: Sensitizing to DPC left TCRs with a frequency above 1 in 1000 unaltered.

This clonotype turned up a few times. Antigen: not known. This rearrangement joins TRBV5-5 to TRBJ1-1; 8 nucleotides match TRBD1. The sequence was collected from a male donor in good health. The CDR3 bases are TGTGCCAGCAGCTTGGGGACAGGGTATACTGAAGCTTTCTTT. This codes for CASSLGTGYTEAFF.